Listed here is a single TCR beta chain. The RNA input was about 0.5 to 1 ug, and it was reverse transcribed with random hexamers. TCRdb itself ran the immunoSEQ multiplex PCR reads through MiXCR, one entry per CDR3 protein. The profile shows 200,000 to 300,000 distinct CDR3 sequences, 90% to 96% of them singletons. The record originates from a study of CD8 T cells in Susac syndrome. The source material was CD4+ T cells from PBMCs. This clonotype originated in a human donor with Susac syndrome.

The CDR3 here is CAWSRGQWNTEAFF. DNA of the CDR3: TGTGCCTGGAGCAGAGGCCAGTGGAACACTGAAGCTTTCTTT. This chain uses TRBV30 with TRBJ1-1; D is unresolved. In germline, CDR1 is GTSNPN, CDR2 SVGIG (reference sequence). CDR3 length: 14 residues. V was trimmed by 3 bases and J by 1 base, leaving 12 bases between them.